This record covers a single T cell receptor beta chain. These data come from a study of CD8+ T cells in alopecia areata. TCR sequencing used cDNA made by reverse transcription of extracted RNA. Produced via immunoSEQ multiplex PCR; TCRdb's table is partial and in-frame only. The sample includes 150,000 to 200,000 clones, around three fifths of them seen just once. The CDR3 is 15 residues long. V lost 2 bases, J lost 0 bases, and 9 bases lay in between. The germline gives CDR1 SGHTA, CDR2 FQGNSA. Treatment given: oral pan-JAK inhibitor, 5-10 mg twice daily. The clonotype comes from a human donor with alopecia areata. The sample here was CD4+ T cells sorted from blood, taken at week 24, from a patient treated with tofacitinib. This sequence joins TRBV7-2 and TRBJ2-3; the D is unclear. The DNA of the CDR3 is TGTGCCAGCAGCTTACTTGCGAGTAGCACAGATACGCAGTATTTT. Translated, it gives CASSLLASSTDTQYF.